This T cell receptor (beta chain) was captured by sequencing in a study of regulatory T cells in long-lasting Graves disease. Study-level results: Persistent patients had more shared public clonotypes (2,741) than new patients (about 880).

On this clonotype: Its specificity is unknown. This likely came from a read error, as a far larger clone is one base away.

The sample's time point: persistent/refractory GD, antithyroid drugs over 5 years with positive TRAb. Following extraction of RNA from PBMCs, that RNA was used to make the TCR library. HTBI primers from iRepertoire and Arm-PCR of CDR3 regions yielded the TCR beta libraries. A single record per CDR3 protein comes from TCRdb applying MiXCR to the multiplex PCR reads. Of almost 350,000 distinct CDR3 sequences listed, around a fifth were seen once; the top ten hold roughly 27%. Material: peripheral blood mononuclear cells (PBMCs), obtained when the disease was refractory, from a patient treated with antithyroid drugs. The TCR was taken from a female donor with Graves disease.

DNA for the CDR3: TGTGCCGGCAGGGGGCCGGGGCATCAAGATTCACCCCTCCACTTT. This encodes CAGRGPGHQDSPLHF. This sequence joins TRBV7-9 and TRBJ1-6; the match to TRBD1 covers 8 bases. CDR3 length: 15 amino acids. Germline assignment: CDR1 SEHNR and CDR2 FQNEAQ (reference sequence). Filled out from reference TRBV7-9 and TRBJ1-6, the complete variable domain reads DTGVSQNPRHKITKRGQNVTFRCDPISEHNRLYWYRQTLGQGPEFLTYFQNEAQLEKSRLLSDRFSAERPKGSFSTLEIQRTEQGDSAMYLCAGRGPGHQDSPLHFGNGTRLTVT.